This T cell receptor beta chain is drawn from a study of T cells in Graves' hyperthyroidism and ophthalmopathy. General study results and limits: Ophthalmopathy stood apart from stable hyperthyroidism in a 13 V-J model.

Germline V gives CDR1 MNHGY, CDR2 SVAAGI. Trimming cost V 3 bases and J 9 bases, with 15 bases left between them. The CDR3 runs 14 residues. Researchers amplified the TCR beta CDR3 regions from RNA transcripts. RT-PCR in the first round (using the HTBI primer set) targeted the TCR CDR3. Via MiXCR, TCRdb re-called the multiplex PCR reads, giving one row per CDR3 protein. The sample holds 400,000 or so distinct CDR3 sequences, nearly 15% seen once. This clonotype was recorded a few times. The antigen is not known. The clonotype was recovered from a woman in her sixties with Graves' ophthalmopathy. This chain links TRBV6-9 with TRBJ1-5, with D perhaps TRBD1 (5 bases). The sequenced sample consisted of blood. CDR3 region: CASSYGTGQGPQHF. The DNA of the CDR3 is TGTGCCAGCAGTTACGGGACCGGCCAAGGGCCCCAGCATTTT.